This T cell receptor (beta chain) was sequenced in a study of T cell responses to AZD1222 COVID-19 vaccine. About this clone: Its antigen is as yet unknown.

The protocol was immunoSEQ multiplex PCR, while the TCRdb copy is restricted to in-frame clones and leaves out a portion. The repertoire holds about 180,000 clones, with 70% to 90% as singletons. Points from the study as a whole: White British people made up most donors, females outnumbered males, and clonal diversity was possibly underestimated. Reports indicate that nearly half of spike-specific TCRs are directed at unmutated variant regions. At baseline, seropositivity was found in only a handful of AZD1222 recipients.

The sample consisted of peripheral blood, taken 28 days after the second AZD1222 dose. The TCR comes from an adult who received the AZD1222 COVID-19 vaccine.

The CDR3 DNA reads TGTGCCAGCAGTCCCCCAGGGAGCTCTGGAAACACCATATATTTT. Translated: CASSPPGSSGNTIYF. V usage is TRBV28 and J usage is TRBJ1-3, with a possible D match to TRBD1 (5 bases). Germline loops: CDR1 MDHEN, CDR2 SYDVKM. The CDR3 is 15 residues long. V gave up 5 bases and J gave up 0 bases, with 11 bases separating them. Filled out from reference TRBV28 and TRBJ1-3, the complete variable domain reads DVKVTQSSRYLVKRTGEKVFLECVQDMDHENMFWYRQDPGLGLRLIYFSYDVKMKEKGDIPEGYSVSREKKERFSLILESASTNQTSMYLCASSPPGSSGNTIYFGEGSWLTVV.